The clone carrying this TCR beta chain appeared a few times. The second PCR ran about 6 to 12 cycles with a sample-barcoded 5' primer and J-beta primers. TCRdb ran MiXCR on the 5' RACE reads and lists one entry per CDR3 protein. The profile covers about 800,000 distinct CDR3 sequences, with 25% appearing a single time and approximately 4% taken by the ten largest. This specimen comes from a study of blood T cells in healthy people across ages. Germline assignment: CDR1 DFQATT and CDR2 SNEGSKA (reference sequence). The CDR3 contains 14 residues. Trimming took 1 base from V and 0 from J, leaving 10 bases between them. This same sample was also part of a study on T cells of mothers and their children.

The V and J genes are TRBV20-1 and TRBJ2-7; D perhaps matches TRBD1 (6 bases). Sequenced input: blood. This TCR came from a boy younger than 18 in good health. The CDR3 DNA follows: TGCAGTGCTAGAGGCTACAGGGCCTCCTACGAGCAGTACTTC. Amino acid sequence: CSARGYRASYEQYF.